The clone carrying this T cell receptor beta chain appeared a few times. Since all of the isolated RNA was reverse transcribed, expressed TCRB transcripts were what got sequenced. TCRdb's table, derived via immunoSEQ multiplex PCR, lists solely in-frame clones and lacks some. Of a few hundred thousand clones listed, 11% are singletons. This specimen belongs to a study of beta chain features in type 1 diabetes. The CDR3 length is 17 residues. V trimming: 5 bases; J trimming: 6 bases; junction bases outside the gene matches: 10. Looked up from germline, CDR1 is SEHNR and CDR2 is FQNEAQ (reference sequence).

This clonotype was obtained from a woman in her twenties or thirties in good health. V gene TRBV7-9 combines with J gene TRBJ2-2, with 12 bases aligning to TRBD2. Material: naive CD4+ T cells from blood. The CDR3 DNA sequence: TGTGCCAGCAGCCCGAGTTGGACTAGCGGGATTCCCGGGGAGCTGTTTTTT. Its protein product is CASSPSWTSGIPGELFF. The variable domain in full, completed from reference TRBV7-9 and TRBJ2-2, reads DTGVSQNPRHKITKRGQNVTFRCDPISEHNRLYWYRQTLGQGPEFLTYFQNEAQLEKSRLLSDRFSAERPKGSFSTLEIQRTEQGDSAMYLCASSPSWTSGIPGELFFGEGSRLTVL.